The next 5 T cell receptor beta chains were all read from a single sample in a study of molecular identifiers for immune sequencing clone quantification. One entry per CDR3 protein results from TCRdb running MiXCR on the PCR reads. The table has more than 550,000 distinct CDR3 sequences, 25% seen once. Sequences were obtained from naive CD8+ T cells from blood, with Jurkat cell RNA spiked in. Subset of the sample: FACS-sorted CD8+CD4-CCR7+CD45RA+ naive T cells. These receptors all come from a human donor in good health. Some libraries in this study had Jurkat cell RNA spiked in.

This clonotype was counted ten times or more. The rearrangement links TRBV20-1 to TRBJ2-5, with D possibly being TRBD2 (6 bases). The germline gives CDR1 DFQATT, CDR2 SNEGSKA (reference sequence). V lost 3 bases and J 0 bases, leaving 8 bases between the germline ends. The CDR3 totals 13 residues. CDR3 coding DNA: TGCAGTGCTAGCTCGGGGGACCAAGAGACCCAGTACTTC. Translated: CSASSGDQETQYF.

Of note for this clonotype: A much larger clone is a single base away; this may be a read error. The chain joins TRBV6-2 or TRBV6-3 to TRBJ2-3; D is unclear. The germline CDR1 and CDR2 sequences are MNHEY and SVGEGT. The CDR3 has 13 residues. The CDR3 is CAGSYSLTDTQYF. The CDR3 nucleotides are TGTGCCGGCAGTTACTCACTTACAGATACGCAGTATTTT.

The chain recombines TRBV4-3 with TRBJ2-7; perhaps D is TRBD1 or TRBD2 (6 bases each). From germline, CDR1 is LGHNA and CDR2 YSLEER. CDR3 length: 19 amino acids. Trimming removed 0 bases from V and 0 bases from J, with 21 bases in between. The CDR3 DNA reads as TGCGCCAGCAGCCAAGAAACGTGGGAGGACAGTACTAGCTCCTACGAGCAGTACTTC. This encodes CASSQETWEDSTSSYEQYF.

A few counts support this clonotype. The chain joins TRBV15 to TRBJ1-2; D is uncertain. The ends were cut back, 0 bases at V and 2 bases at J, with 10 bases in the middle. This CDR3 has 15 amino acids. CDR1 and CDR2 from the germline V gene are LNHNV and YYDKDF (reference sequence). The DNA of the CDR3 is TGTGCCACCAGCAGAGATCGGAGCGGGAACTATGGCTACACCTTC. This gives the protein CATSRDRSGNYGYTF. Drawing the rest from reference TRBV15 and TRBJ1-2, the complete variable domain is DAMVIQNPRYQVTQFGKPVTLSCSQTLNHNVMYWYQQKSSQAPKLLFHYYDKDFNNEADTPDNFQSRRPNTSFCFLDIRSPGLGDTAMYLCATSRDRSGNYGYTFGSGTRLTVV.

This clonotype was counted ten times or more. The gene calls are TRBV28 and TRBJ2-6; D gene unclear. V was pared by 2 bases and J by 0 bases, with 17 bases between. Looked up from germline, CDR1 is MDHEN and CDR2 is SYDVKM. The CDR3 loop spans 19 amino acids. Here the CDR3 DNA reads TGTGCCAGCAGTTTAATCGGCTCTCTCCACATCTCTGGGGCCAACGTCCTGACTTTC. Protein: CASSLIGSLHISGANVLTF.